Following are 5 T cell receptor beta chains from one sample sequenced in a study of shared clonotypes between healthy human individuals. CD45RO negativity and positive selection for CCR7 defined naive CD8 cells, a population that excluded terminally differentiated effector memory CD45RA+ cells. The method was immunoSEQ multiplex PCR; TCRdb's version includes in-frame clones alone and lacks a portion of them. This repertoire shows 660,000 or so clones, roughly 96% found once; its top ten account for approximately 0.12%. Material for sequencing was naive CD8+ T cells sorted from blood. These receptors were obtained from a woman aged 25 to 39 in good health.

The chain combines TRBV4-1 with TRBJ2-3; D not certain. This CDR3 contains 15 residues. Deletions cut 0 bases from V and 6 bases from J, with 13 bases between. CDR1 and CDR2 from the germline V gene are MGHRA and YSYEKL. CDR3 protein: CASSQDSPPSDTQYF. In DNA form, the CDR3 reads TGCGCCAGCAGCCAAGACTCCCCTCCTTCGGATACGCAGTATTTT.

The chain is built from TRBV4-2 and TRBJ2-2; 11 nucleotides align to TRBD2. The trim removed 1 base at V and 3 bases at J, leaving 10 bases unmatched. The CDR3 length is 19 residues. From germline, CDR1 is LGHNA and CDR2 YNFKEQ. The CDR3: CASSQVLPSGRRDTGELFF. Here the CDR3 DNA reads TGTGCCAGCAGCCAAGTGTTACCTAGCGGGAGGAGGGACACCGGGGAGCTGTTTTTT.

The chain carries TRBV6-1 and TRBJ2-7; 10 bases are shared with TRBD1. The V gene end was trimmed by 8 bases and the J gene end by 4 bases; junction bases not matched to a gene: 11. Looked up from germline, CDR1 is MNHNS and CDR2 is SASEGT. This CDR3 is 15 amino acids long. The CDR3 DNA reads as TGTGCCAGCGAGACCGACGGGACAGGGGTGTACGAGCAGTACTTC. Translation: CASETDGTGVYEQYF.

The genes are TRBV30 and TRBJ2-7, with 7 bases fitting TRBD1. Germline-derived CDR1 and CDR2 are GTSNPN and SVGIG (reference sequence). This CDR3 is built from 14 residues. With V trimmed by 0 bases and J by 0 bases, 2 bases remained unmatched. CDR3 region: CAWSVGTVSYEQYF. The CDR3 coding sequence is TGTGCCTGGAGTGTAGGGACAGTCTCCTACGAGCAGTACTTC. Full variable domain (missing parts from reference TRBV30 and TRBJ2-7): SQTIHQWPATLVQPVGSPLSLECTVEGTSNPNLYWYRQAAGRGLQLLFYSVGIGQISSEVPQNLSASRPQDRQFILSSKKLLLSDSGFYLCAWSVGTVSYEQYFGPGTRLTVT.

This chain links TRBV5-1 with TRBJ2-2, with TRBD2 identical over 9 bases. Germline V lookup: CDR1 SGHRS, CDR2 YFSETQ. CDR3 length: 15 residues. The J segment lost 7 bases and the V segment lost 0 bases, leaving 4 bases of the junction unmatched. Here the CDR3 DNA reads TGCGCCAGCAGCTTGGATCCGCGGGAGGGCGGGGAGCTGTTTTTT. Its protein is CASSLDPREGGELFF.